This T cell receptor beta chain is from a study of regulatory T cells in long-lasting Graves disease. According to the study, TCR beta libraries were built with iRepertoire HTBI primers and CDR3-region Arm-PCR. Each CDR3 protein gets one entry after TCRdb re-called the multiplex PCR reads with MiXCR. The repertoire holds 650,000 to 700,000 distinct CDR3 sequences, with approximately 31% as singletons. Documented time point: persistent/refractory GD, antithyroid drugs over 5 years with positive TRAb. Generation of the TCR library employed RNA extracted from PBMCs. Around 10 milliliters of peripheral blood were taken and placed in EDTA tubes. This CDR3 region has 13 residues. Germline V lookup: CDR1 MNHNS, CDR2 SASEGT. The V and J ends lost 4 bases and 1 base respectively, with 7 bases between them.

This rearrangement joins TRBV6-1 to TRBJ1-1; D is unclear. The source material was peripheral blood mononuclear cells (PBMCs), sampled when the disease was refractory, from a patient treated with antithyroid drugs. The TCR comes from a female donor with Graves disease. CDR3 protein: CASSVTRNTEAFF. CDR3 DNA: TGTGCCAGCAGTGTTACAAGGAACACTGAAGCTTTCTTT.